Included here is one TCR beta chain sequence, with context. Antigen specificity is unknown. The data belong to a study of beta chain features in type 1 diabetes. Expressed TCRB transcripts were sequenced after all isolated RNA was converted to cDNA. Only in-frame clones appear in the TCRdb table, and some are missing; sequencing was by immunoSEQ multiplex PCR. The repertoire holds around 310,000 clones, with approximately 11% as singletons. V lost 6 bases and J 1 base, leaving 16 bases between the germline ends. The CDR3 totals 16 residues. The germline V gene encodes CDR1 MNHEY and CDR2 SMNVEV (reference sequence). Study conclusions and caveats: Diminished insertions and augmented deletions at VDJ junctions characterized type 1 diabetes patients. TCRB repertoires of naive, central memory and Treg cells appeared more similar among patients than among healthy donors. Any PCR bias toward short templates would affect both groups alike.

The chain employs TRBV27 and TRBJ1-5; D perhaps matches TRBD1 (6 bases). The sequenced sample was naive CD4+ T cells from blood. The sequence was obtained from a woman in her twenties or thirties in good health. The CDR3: CASSPRGRGSNQPQHF. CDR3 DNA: TGTGCCAGCAGCCCCAGGGGAAGAGGGAGCAATCAGCCCCAGCATTTT.